The sequence of this TCR beta chain was determined in a study of blood T cell repertoires in COVID-19. CDR1 is SGHTA and CDR2 is FQGNSA in the germline V gene. V lost 4 bases, J lost 2 bases, and 12 bases lay in between. The CDR3 loop spans 15 amino acids. Produced via immunoSEQ multiplex PCR; TCRdb's table is partial and in-frame only. The sample has hundreds of thousands of clones, over 85% seen once. This clone was recorded a few times. The material sequenced was peripheral blood. The receptor was derived from a woman aged 30 to 39 with COVID-19, enrolled during active disease. The chain joins TRBV7-2 to TRBJ1-5, with D possibly TRBD1 on 6 matching bases. The CDR3 loop reads CASSSWTEGNQPQHF. The CDR3 DNA is TGTGCCAGCAGCTCCTGGACAGAGGGCAATCAGCCCCAGCATTTT. Full variable domain (missing parts from reference TRBV7-2 and TRBJ1-5): GAGVSQSPSNKVTEKGKDVELRCDPISGHTALYWYRQSLGQGLEFLIYFQGNSAPDKSGLPSDRFSAERTGGSVSTLTIQRTQQEDSAVYLCASSSWTEGNQPQHFGDGTRLSIL.